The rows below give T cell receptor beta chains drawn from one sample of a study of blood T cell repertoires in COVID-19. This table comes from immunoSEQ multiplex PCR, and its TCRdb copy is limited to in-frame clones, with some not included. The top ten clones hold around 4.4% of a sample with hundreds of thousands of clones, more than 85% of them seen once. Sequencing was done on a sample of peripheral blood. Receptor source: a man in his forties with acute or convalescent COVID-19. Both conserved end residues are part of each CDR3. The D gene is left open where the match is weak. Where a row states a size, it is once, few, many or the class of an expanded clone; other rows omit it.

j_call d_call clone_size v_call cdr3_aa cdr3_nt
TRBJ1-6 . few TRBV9 CASSVEAGEYNSPLHF TGTGCCAGCAGCGTGGAAGCGGGGGAGTATAATTCACCCCTCCACTTT
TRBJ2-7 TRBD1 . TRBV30 CAWSPGTGYTGEQYF TGTGCCTGGAGTCCCGGGACAGGTTATACGGGGGAGCAGTACTTC
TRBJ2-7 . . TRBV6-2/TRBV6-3 CASTPWGRTFYEQYF TGTGCCAGCACCCCTTGGGGCAGGACCTTCTACGAGCAGTACTTC
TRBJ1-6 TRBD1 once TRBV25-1 CASSPMTGGSSPLHF TGTGCCAGCAGTCCCATGACAGGGGGCTCATCACCCCTCCACTTT
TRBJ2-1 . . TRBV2 CASSAGPQSSYNEQFF TGTGCCAGCAGTGCAGGGCCCCAGAGCTCCTACAATGAGCAGTTCTTC
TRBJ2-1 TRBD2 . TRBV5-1 CASRIAGRNNEQFF TGCGCCAGCAGGATAGCGGGGCGTAACAATGAGCAGTTCTTC
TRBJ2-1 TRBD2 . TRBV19 CASSTPGGGPRNEQFF TGTGCCAGTAGTACCCCAGGCGGGGGGCCCCGGAATGAGCAGTTCTTC
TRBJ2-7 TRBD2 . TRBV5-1 CASSIFTSEHEQYF TGCGCCAGCAGCATTTTCACTAGCGAGCACGAGCAGTACTTC
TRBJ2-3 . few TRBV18 CASSPRAPGAGQTDTQYF TGTGCCAGCTCACCACGAGCTCCTGGGGCAGGGCAGACAGATACGCAGTATTTT
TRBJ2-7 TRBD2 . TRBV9 CASSPTWGGAYEQYF TGTGCCAGCAGCCCCACCTGGGGGGGGGCCTACGAGCAGTACTTC
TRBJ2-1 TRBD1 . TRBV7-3 CASSSWDRGSYNEQFF TGTGCCAGCAGCTCCTGGGACAGGGGATCCTACAATGAGCAGTTCTTC
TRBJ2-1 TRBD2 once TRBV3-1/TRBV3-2 CASSQVFKRGGRDEQFF TGTGCCAGCAGCCAAGTGTTTAAGCGGGGGGGCCGGGATGAGCAGTTCTTC
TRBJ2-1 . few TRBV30 CAWSYDNEQFF TGTGCCTGGAGCTACGACAATGAGCAGTTCTTC
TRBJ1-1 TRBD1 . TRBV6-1 CASSDRQGAWDTEAFF TGTGCCAGCAGTGACAGACAGGGGGCATGGGACACTGAAGCTTTCTTT
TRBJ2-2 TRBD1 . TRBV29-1 CSVEARGTGITGELFF TGCAGCGTTGAAGCCCGGGGGACAGGGATCACCGGGGAGCTGTTTTTT
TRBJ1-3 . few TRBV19 CASSILRGNTIYF TGTGCCAGTAGTATTCTCCGTGGAAACACCATATATTTT
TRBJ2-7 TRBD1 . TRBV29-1 CSVRRDREYEQYF TGCAGCGTGAGACGGGACAGGGAGTACGAGCAGTACTTC